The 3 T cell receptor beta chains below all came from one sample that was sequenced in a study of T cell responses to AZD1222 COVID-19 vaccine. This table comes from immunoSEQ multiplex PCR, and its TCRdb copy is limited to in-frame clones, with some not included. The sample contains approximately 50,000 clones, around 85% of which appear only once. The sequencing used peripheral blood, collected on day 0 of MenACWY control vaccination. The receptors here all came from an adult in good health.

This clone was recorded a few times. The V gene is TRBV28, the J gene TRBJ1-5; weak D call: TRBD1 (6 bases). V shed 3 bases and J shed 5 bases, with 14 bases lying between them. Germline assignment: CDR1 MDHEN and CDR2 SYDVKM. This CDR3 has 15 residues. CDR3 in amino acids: CASSLPWGADQPQHF. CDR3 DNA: TGTGCCAGCAGTTTGCCCTGGGGGGCGGATCAGCCCCAGCATTTT.

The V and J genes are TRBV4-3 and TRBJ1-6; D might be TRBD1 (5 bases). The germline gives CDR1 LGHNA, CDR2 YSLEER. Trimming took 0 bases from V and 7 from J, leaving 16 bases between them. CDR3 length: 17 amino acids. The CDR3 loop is CASSQESGHWGNSPLHF. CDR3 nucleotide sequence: TGCGCCAGCAGCCAAGAATCTGGTCACTGGGGCAATTCACCCCTCCACTTT.

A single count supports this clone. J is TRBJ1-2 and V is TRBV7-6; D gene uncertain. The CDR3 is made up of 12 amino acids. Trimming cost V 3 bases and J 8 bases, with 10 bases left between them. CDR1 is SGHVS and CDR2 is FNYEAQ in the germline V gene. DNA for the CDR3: TGTGCCAGCAGCTTGATCGGGTTCGGCTACACCTTC. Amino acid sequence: CASSLIGFGYTF. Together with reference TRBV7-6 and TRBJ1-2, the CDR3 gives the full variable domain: GAGVSQSPRYKVTKRGQDVALRCDPISGHVSLYWYRQALGQGPEFLTYFNYEAQQDKSGLPNDRFSAERPEGSISTLTIQRTEQRDSAMYRCASSLIGFGYTFGSGTRLTVV.